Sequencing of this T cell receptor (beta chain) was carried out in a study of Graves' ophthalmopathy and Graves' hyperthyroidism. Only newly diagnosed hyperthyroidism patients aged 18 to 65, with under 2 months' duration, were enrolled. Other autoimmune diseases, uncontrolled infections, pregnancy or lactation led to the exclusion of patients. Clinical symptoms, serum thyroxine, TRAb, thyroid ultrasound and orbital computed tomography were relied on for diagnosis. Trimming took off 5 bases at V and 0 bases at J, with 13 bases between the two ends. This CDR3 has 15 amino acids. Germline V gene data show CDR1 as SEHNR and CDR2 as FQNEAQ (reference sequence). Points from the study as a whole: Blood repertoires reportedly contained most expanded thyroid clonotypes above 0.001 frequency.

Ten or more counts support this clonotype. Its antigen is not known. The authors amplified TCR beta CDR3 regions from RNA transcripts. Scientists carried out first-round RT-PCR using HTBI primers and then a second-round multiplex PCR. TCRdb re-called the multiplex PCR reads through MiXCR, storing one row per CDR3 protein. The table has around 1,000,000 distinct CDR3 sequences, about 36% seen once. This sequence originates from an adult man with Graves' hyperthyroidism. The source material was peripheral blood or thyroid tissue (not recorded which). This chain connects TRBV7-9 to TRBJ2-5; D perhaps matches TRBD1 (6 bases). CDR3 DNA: TGTGCCAGCAGCCCGAGACAGGCCCACCAAGAGACCCAGTACTTC. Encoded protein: CASSPRQAHQETQYF.